Sequencing of this TCR beta chain was carried out in a study of control samples from healthy donors and cancer patients. Profiling relied on immunoSEQ multiplex PCR, and the TCRdb table lists in-frame clones only, not all of them. The sample lists about 190,000 clones; about 90% were seen once. The CDR3 has 13 amino acids. Trimming took 4 bases from V and 4 from J, leaving 8 bases between them. Germline CDR1 reads MGHRA; CDR2 reads YSYEKL. The rearrangement links TRBV4-1 to TRBJ2-1; D remains unclear. Input material: blood. The clonotype comes from a man younger than 45 in good health. CDR3 sequence reads: CASSPFEYNEQFF. DNA of the CDR3: TGCGCCAGCAGCCCCTTTGAGTACAATGAGCAGTTCTTC.